This T cell receptor beta chain was sequenced during a study of cytomegalovirus exposure and HLA in healthy donors. Use of 60 Vbeta and 13 Jbeta primers characterized the PCR. Sequenced by immunoSEQ multiplex PCR; TCRdb stores in-frame clones only, minus some. The sample records 100,000 to 150,000 clones, more than 75% being singletons. The CDR3 is made up of 14 amino acids. In germline, CDR1 is SGHVS, CDR2 FQNEAQ. V lost 5 bases and J lost 1, with 11 bases in between. The chain has TRBV7-8 and TRBJ1-1; D uncertain. The TCR originated in a male donor in good health and CMV-seronegative. Sequencing was done on a sample of PBMCs. The CDR3 sequence: CASSPYAANTEAFF. As DNA, the CDR3 is TGTGCCAGCAGCCCATACGCGGCGAACACTGAAGCTTTCTTT. The full variable domain, with the rest looked up from reference TRBV7-8 and TRBJ1-1, is GAGVSQSPRYKVAKRGQDVALRCDPISGHVSLFWYQQALGQGPEFLTYFQNEAQLDKSGLPSDRFFAERPEGSVSTLKIQRTQQEDSAVYLCASSPYAANTEAFFGQGTRLTVV.